This is a list of T cell receptor beta chains from one sample in a study of identical twins. TCRdb reanalysed the 5' RACE reads using MiXCR and keeps one entry per CDR3 protein. The sample lists 300,000 to 400,000 distinct CDR3 sequences, 9% to 10% seen once, with roughly 8.9% in the top ten. The specimen sequenced was naive T cells sorted from blood. The source is a woman aged 45-65 years in good health. Each CDR3 is given with its conserved first and last residue. The D gene is left open where the match is weak. Rows may omit the clone size; those that give it use once, few, many or a size class.

>TRBV25-1|.|TRBD2|TRBJ2-7
TGTGCCAGCATAAGCGGGGGAGACTCCTACGAGCAGTACTTC
CASISGGDSYEQYF
>TRBV12-3/TRBV12-4|many|.|TRBJ1-5
TGTGCCAGCACCTACCGGGACCGCAATCAGCCCCAGCATTTT
CASTYRDRNQPQHF
>TRBV10-1|.|TRBD2|TRBJ2-3
TGCGCCAGCAGTGGCCCCGGGACTAGCGGCACAGATACGCAGTATTTT
CASSGPGTSGTDTQYF
>TRBV11-3|many|.|TRBJ2-2
TGTGCCAGCAGCCCCCACCGGAGCGCGAACACCGGGGAGCTGTTTTTT
CASSPHRSANTGELFF
>TRBV28|.|.|TRBJ2-7
TGTGCCAGCAGTGGGGGTGGGCGGGCCTACGAGCAGTACTTC
CASSGGGRAYEQYF
>TRBV12-3/TRBV12-4|.|.|TRBJ2-1
TGTGCCAGCAGTCCAAAGCTCGGGCCAAGAAAGTACAATGAGCAGTTCTTC
CASSPKLGPRKYNEQFF
>TRBV2|.|TRBD2|TRBJ2-3
TGTGCCAGCAGTGAAGTTAGCGGGAGAATGAGTACGCAGTATTTT
CASSEVSGRMSTQYF
>TRBV7-9|.|TRBD2|TRBJ2-3
TGTGCCAGCGCTCAACTAGCGGGAGTCACAGATACGCAGTATTTT
CASAQLAGVTDTQYF
>TRBV5-1|many|.|TRBJ2-1
TGCGCCAGCAGCTTGGAAAATCTTTCCTACAATGAGCAGTTCTTC
CASSLENLSYNEQFF
>TRBV27|many|.|TRBJ2-3
TGTGCCAGCAGTTTTTCCGGTGGAGAAAGTACAGATACGCAGTATTTT
CASSFSGGESTDTQYF
>TRBV20-1|few|TRBD1|TRBJ2-2
TGCAGTGCTAGGAGGGGGCAGAACACCGGGGAGCTGTTTTTT
CSARRGQNTGELFF
>TRBV14|few|.|TRBJ1-1
TGTGCCAGCAGCCAAGAAGGGGCGCTGGCTGAAGCTTTCTTT
CASSQEGALAEAFF
>TRBV3-1|.|.|TRBJ2-5
TGTGCCAGCAGCCGTCCGGGACGACTACAAGAGACCCAGTACTTC
CASSRPGRLQETQYF
>TRBV19|.|.|TRBJ2-4
TGTGCCAGTAGTAGAACAGTTCTAGCCAAAAACATTCAGTACTTC
CASSRTVLAKNIQYF
>TRBV5-1|.|TRBD1|TRBJ2-3
TGCGCCAGCAGCCGGGTAGGACAGGGCTTAATGGATACGCAGTATTTT
CASSRVGQGLMDTQYF
>TRBV5-1|few|.|TRBJ2-7
TGCGCCAGCAGCGAACCGGGACGGGACTACGAGCAGTACTTC
CASSEPGRDYEQYF
>TRBV5-1|few|.|TRBJ2-3
TGCGCCAGCAGCCTGGTGGACAGAACAGATACGCAGTATTTT
CASSLVDRTDTQYF
>TRBV6-6|.|TRBD2|TRBJ2-1
TGTGCCAGCAGACCGACTAGCGGGAGACTAAACAATGAGCAGTTCTTC
CASRPTSGRLNNEQFF
>TRBV12-3/TRBV12-4|many|TRBD1|TRBJ2-1
TGTGCCAGCAGCCTACAGGGGGCGTACAATGAGCAGTTCTTC
CASSLQGAYNEQFF
>TRBV29-1|many|.|TRBJ2-4
TGCAGCGTATCCCTTAAGGGCAAAAACATTCAGTACTTC
CSVSLKGKNIQYF
>TRBV10-3|many|TRBD2|TRBJ2-1
TGTGCCATCAGTGAGAGTCTAGCGGGAGGTCGGCAGTTCTTC
CAISESLAGGRQFF
>TRBV18|few|TRBD2|TRBJ2-1
TGTGCCAGCTCACCGCTAGCGGGAGTCTACAGCTACAATGAGCAGTTCTTC
CASSPLAGVYSYNEQFF
>TRBV4-1|few|TRBD2|TRBJ2-5
TGCGCCAGCAGCCAGCGGACTAGAAAAGAGACCCAGTACTTC
CASSQRTRKETQYF
>TRBV5-1|.|TRBD1|TRBJ1-2
TGCGCCAGCAGCTTGACGCAGGGGGCGGACTATGGCTACACCTTC
CASSLTQGADYGYTF
>TRBV7-9|.|TRBD1|TRBJ1-4
TGTGCCAGCAGCCAGGGGGACACTGTCGTGGAAAAACTGTTTTTT
CASSQGDTVVEKLFF
>TRBV5-1|.|TRBD1|TRBJ2-6
TGCGCCAGCAGCTTGGTCTTCGGACAGGGGGCTGGTGGGGCCAACGTCCTGACTTTC
CASSLVFGQGAGGANVLTF
>TRBV20-1|many|.|TRBJ2-5
TGCAGTGCTCATAGAGGGGGAGAGACCCAGTACTTC
CSAHRGGETQYF
>TRBV3-1|.|TRBD1|TRBJ2-3
TGTGCCAGCGGGACAGGGGTCACAGATACGCAGTATTTT
CASGTGVTDTQYF
>TRBV20-1|few|TRBD2|TRBJ2-1
TGCAGTGGGGCTAGCGGAGCATACAATGAGCAGTTCTTC
CSGASGAYNEQFF
>TRBV12-3/TRBV12-4|few|.|TRBJ2-2
TGTGCCAGCACGGGACCCCACACCGGGGAGCTGTTTTTT
CASTGPHTGELFF
>TRBV7-2|many|.|TRBJ2-5
TGTGCCAGCAGCTTTTATGGGACGGAAGAGACCCAGTACTTC
CASSFYGTEETQYF
>TRBV12-3/TRBV12-4|many|.|TRBJ2-7
TGTGCCAGCAGTTTATGGGGGGCCCCTACAACCTTC
CASSLWGAPTTF
>TRBV6-5|.|.|TRBJ2-2
TGTGCCAGCGGGGCTCGCCCCGGGGAGCTGTTTTTT
CASGARPGELFF
>TRBV15|many|.|TRBJ2-2
TGTGCCACCAGCAGAGAAGGTCCCGGGGAGCTGTTTTTT
CATSREGPGELFF
>TRBV4-2|few|.|TRBJ1-5
TGTGCCAGCAGCCAAGAGGTCAGCCTAAATCAGCCCCAGCATTTT
CASSQEVSLNQPQHF
>TRBV27|many|.|TRBJ1-2
TGTGCCAGCTCCCGGGGCCGGGTCTATGGCTACACCTTC
CASSRGRVYGYTF
>TRBV12-3/TRBV12-4|many|TRBD2|TRBJ2-5
TGTGCCAGCAGTGTACCCGGGACTAGCGGGAGGCCCCAAGAGACCCAGTACTTC
CASSVPGTSGRPQETQYF
>TRBV27|few|.|TRBJ1-2
TGTGCCAGCAGTTTAATTTATCGGGCGGTGGATAACTATGGCTACACCTTC
CASSLIYRAVDNYGYTF
>TRBV5-4|.|.|TRBJ2-3
TGTGCCAGCAGTCCCGGGGGTAGCGGAGCCCTGGGAGATACGCAGTATTTT
CASSPGGSGALGDTQYF
>TRBV20-1|.|TRBD2|TRBJ2-1
TGCAGTGCTAGTCGACTAGCGGGAGGCCCCTCCTACAATGAGCAGTTCTTC
CSASRLAGGPSYNEQFF
>TRBV20-1|many|.|TRBJ1-5
TGCAGTGCTAGAGATTATCGGGGAGAACAGCCCCAGCATTTT
CSARDYRGEQPQHF
>TRBV20-1|.|TRBD2|TRBJ2-1
TGCAGTGCTAGGGGGGGGAGTCTGTTAGATGAGCAGTTCTTC
CSARGGSLLDEQFF
>TRBV29-1|many|.|TRBJ2-5
TGCAGCTCCGTCGGGGTCTTGGAGACCCAGTACTTC
CSSVGVLETQYF
>TRBV27|many|.|TRBJ2-5
TGTGCCAGCAGTGAAGAGACCCAGTACTTC
CASSEETQYF
>TRBV4-1|.|.|TRBJ2-1
TGCGCCAGCAGCCAAGATCCGGCTAGTCTGAATGAGCAGTTCTTC
CASSQDPASLNEQFF
>TRBV20-1|few|.|TRBJ2-4
TGCAGTGCTCCACAAGACAGACTAGCCAAAAACATTCAGTACTTC
CSAPQDRLAKNIQYF
>TRBV7-9|few|.|TRBJ2-1
TGTGCCAGCAGCTCGCCGGGGTTCTACAATGAGCAGTTCTTC
CASSSPGFYNEQFF
>TRBV4-2|few|.|TRBJ2-7
TGTGCCAGCAGCCAAGAGTCTGGGGTTAAGAGCGAGCAGTACTTC
CASSQESGVKSEQYF
>TRBV25-1|.|TRBD2|TRBJ2-3
TGTGCCAGCAGTATCCCTAGCGGGCCACGCACAGATACGCAGTATTTT
CASSIPSGPRTDTQYF
>TRBV12-3/TRBV12-4|many|.|TRBJ1-3
TGTGCCAGCAGACACCGAAACACCATATATTTT
CASRHRNTIYF
>TRBV7-6|many|TRBD2|TRBJ2-5
TGTGCCAGCAGCCCGTGGCGGGAGGATCAAGAGACCCAGTACTTC
CASSPWREDQETQYF
>TRBV11-2|many|TRBD1|TRBJ2-2
TGTGCCAGCAGCTCCCTCTCAGGGGGCACGGGGGAGCTGTTTTTT
CASSSLSGGTGELFF
>TRBV6-1|.|.|TRBJ2-7
TGTGCCAGCAGTGAAGTTGGGGAGCTCGAGCAGTACTTC
CASSEVGELEQYF
>TRBV5-1|many|.|TRBJ2-1
TGCGCCAGCAGCTTAGAGCGGCCCCACTACAATGAGCAGTTCTTC
CASSLERPHYNEQFF
>TRBV19|.|TRBD2|TRBJ2-5
TGTGCCAGTAGTAAGGGACTAGCGGGAGGTGAGACCCAGTACTTC
CASSKGLAGGETQYF
>TRBV2|.|.|TRBJ1-1
TGTGCCAGCGCGCAGGGGTGGACTGAAGCTTTCTTT
CASAQGWTEAFF
>TRBV5-1|many|.|TRBJ2-1
TGCGCCAGCAGCTGGAGGGACAATGAGCAGTTCTTC
CASSWRDNEQFF
>TRBV6-1|many|.|TRBJ2-1
TGTGCCAGCAGCTACAATGAGCAGTTCTTC
CASSYNEQFF